This TCR beta chain emerged from a study of T cell repertoires and Cas9 in healthy adults. This CDR3 spans 13 amino acids. Germline CDR1 and CDR2: MDHEN and SYDVKM. V lost 4 bases and J 5 bases, leaving 9 bases between the germline ends. Using immunoSEQ multiplex PCR, the repertoire was profiled, and TCRdb retains in-frame clones only, with some absent. The sample comprises around 15,000 clones, 75% to 90% of which are singletons, and around 1.9% rests with the top ten. The chain combines TRBV28 with TRBJ1-5; no definite D call. The TCR sequence derives from a human donor in good health. The sample comprised Tregs (CD4+, CD25+, CD127-, CD137-, CD154-) from PBMCs; culture status not recorded. This CDR3 is CASSSFRYQPQHF. CDR3 coding DNA: TGTGCCAGCAGTTCATTCCGCTATCAGCCCCAGCATTTT.